This T cell receptor beta chain is from a study of blood T cells in healthy people across ages. Findings of the study overall: In long-lived donors, naive CD4+ cell counts and diversity exceeded those of aged donors.

The junction had 10 bases not matched to a gene; V was cut back by 8 bases and J by 5 bases. The germline V gene encodes CDR1 WSHSY and CDR2 SAAADI. The CDR3 consists of 15 residues. A J-beta primer mix and a sample-barcoded 5' primer were used in a second PCR of roughly 7 to 12 cycles. Every individual sample yielded 2.5 million or more paired-end reads (each containing CDR3). TCRdb reprocessed the 5' RACE reads with MiXCR, giving one entry per CDR3 protein. The table records roughly 1,500,000 distinct CDR3 sequences, 35% to 45% of them present only once. Remarks on this clonotype: Its antigen remains unidentified.

This receptor was identified in a woman between 18 and 29 years old in good health. The specimen was blood. The chain has TRBV10-2 and TRBJ1-5; 9 bases agree with TRBD1. The CDR3, as DNA: TGCGCCAGCGGGGTCACAGGGGGCGCCGATCAGCCCCAGCATTTT. Encoded protein: CASGVTGGADQPQHF.